Listed below are T cell receptor beta chains from one sample, sequenced in a study of Ad26.COV2.S vaccination and SARS-CoV-2 variants. Clones were sequenced by immunoSEQ multiplex PCR, and TCRdb holds only the in-frame ones, with some missing. The repertoire holds about 400,000 clones, with approximately 90% as singletons. The material was peripheral blood, obtained in a trial of Ad26.COV2.S vaccine versus placebo. The receptors come from a person aged 18-65 years who received the Ad26.COV2.S COVID-19 vaccine or a placebo. Each CDR3 is given with its conserved first and last residue. The D gene is left open where the match is weak. Expanded clones get a size class; other rows say once, few or many, or leave the size out.

d_call: TRBD1
clone_size: few
v_call: TRBV5-1
j_call: TRBJ2-1
cdr3_nt: TGCGCCAGCAGCCACGCCGGGACAGGGGGCCGGATTGAGCAGTTCTTC
cdr3_aa: CASSHAGTGGRIEQFF

d_call: TRBD2
clone_size: few
v_call: TRBV19
j_call: TRBJ2-3
cdr3_nt: TGTGCCAGTACCCCATTAGCGGGGAGGTCAGATACGCAGTATTTT
cdr3_aa: CASTPLAGRSDTQYF

d_call: NA
clone_size: NA
v_call: TRBV19
j_call: TRBJ1-3
cdr3_nt: TGTGCCAGTAGTATACTCGGTCTCTCTGGAAACACCATATATTTT
cdr3_aa: CASSILGLSGNTIYF

d_call: TRBD2
clone_size: NA
v_call: TRBV10-2
j_call: TRBJ2-4
cdr3_nt: TGCGCCAGCAGTTCGACTAGCGGGGCGGGGAACATTCAGTACTTC
cdr3_aa: CASSSTSGAGNIQYF

d_call: NA
clone_size: NA
v_call: TRBV7-8
j_call: TRBJ1-5
cdr3_nt: TGTGCCAGCAGCTTAGCGCAGGGTCTGGAGCCCCAGCATTTT
cdr3_aa: CASSLAQGLEPQHF

d_call: NA
clone_size: NA
v_call: TRBV9
j_call: TRBJ1-2
cdr3_nt: TGTGCCAGCAGCGTGGCGGAGCTCTATGGCTACACCTTC
cdr3_aa: CASSVAELYGYTF

d_call: TRBD1
clone_size: NA
v_call: TRBV27
j_call: TRBJ1-1
cdr3_nt: TGTGCCAGTTCGGGGCAGGGGGCTGGTGAAGCTTTCTTT
cdr3_aa: CASSGQGAGEAFF

d_call: NA
clone_size: NA
v_call: TRBV2
j_call: TRBJ1-1
cdr3_nt: TGTGCCAGCAGGGAACAGAACATGAACACTGAAGCTTTCTTT
cdr3_aa: CASREQNMNTEAFF

d_call: NA
clone_size: NA
v_call: TRBV30
j_call: TRBJ1-6
cdr3_nt: TGTGCCTGGAGATTGGGCGGGGTACCGCTGAGTTCACCCCTCCACTTT
cdr3_aa: CAWRLGGVPLSSPLHF

d_call: NA
clone_size: NA
v_call: TRBV29-1
j_call: TRBJ2-7
cdr3_nt: TGCAGCGTTCTACAAACGGGGAGCTCCTACGAGCAGTACTTC
cdr3_aa: CSVLQTGSSYEQYF

d_call: NA
clone_size: NA
v_call: TRBV30
j_call: TRBJ2-3
cdr3_nt: TGTGCCTGCCCGGGCCCAGATACGCAGTATTTT
cdr3_aa: CACPGPDTQYF